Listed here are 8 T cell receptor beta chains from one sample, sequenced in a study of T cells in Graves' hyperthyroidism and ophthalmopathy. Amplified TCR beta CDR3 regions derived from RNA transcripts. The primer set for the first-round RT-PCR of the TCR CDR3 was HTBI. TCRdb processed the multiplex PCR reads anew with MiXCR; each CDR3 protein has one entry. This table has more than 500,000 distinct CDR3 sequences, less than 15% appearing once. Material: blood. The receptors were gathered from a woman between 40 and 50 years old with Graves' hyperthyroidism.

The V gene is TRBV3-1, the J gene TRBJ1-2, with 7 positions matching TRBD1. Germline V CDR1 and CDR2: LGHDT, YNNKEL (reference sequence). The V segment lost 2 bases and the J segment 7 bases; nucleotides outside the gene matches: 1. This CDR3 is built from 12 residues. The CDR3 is CASSQRTGGYTF. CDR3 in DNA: TGTGCCAGCAGCCAACGGACAGGTGGCTACACCTTC. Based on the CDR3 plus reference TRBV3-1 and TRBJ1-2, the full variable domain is DTAVSQTPKYLVTQMGNDKSIKCEQNLGHDTMYWYKQDSKKFLKIMFSYNNKELIINETVPNRFSPKSPDKAHLNLHINSLELGDSAVYFCASSQRTGGYTFGSGTRLTVV.

Here the CDR3 DNA reads TGTGCCAGCAGTCTCACAGCGGGAGGGCTGGATGAGCAGTTCTTC. The encoded protein is CASSLTAGGLDEQFF. The chain couples TRBV28 to TRBJ2-1, with 10 bases that match TRBD2. The CDR3 loop spans 15 amino acids. CDR1 and CDR2 from the germline V gene are MDHEN and SYDVKM. V was pared by 5 bases and J by 8 bases, with 9 bases of the junction left unmatched.

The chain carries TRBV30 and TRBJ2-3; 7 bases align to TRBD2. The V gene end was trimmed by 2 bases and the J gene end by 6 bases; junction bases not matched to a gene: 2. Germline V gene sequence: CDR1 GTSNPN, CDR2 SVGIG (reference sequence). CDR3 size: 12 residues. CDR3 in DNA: TGTGCCTGGAGTCGACTAGCCGATACGCAGTATTTT. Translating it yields CAWSRLADTQYF.

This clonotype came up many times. The CDR3 is CASSLTSGSLYEQYF. For the CDR3, the DNA is TGCGCCAGCAGTCTGACAAGCGGGTCGCTTTACGAGCAGTACTTC. The rearrangement links TRBV5-1 to TRBJ2-7, with D perhaps matching TRBD2 (6 bases). The CDR3 length is 15 residues. V shed 5 bases and J shed 4 bases, with 19 bases lying between them. CDR1 and CDR2 from the germline V gene are SGHRS and YFSETQ.

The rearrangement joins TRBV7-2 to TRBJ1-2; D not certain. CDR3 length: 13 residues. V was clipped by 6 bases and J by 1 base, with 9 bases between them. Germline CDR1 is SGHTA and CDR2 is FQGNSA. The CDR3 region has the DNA TGTGCCAGCAGTCGGGCGGGTAACTATGGCTACACCTTC. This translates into CASSRAGNYGYTF.

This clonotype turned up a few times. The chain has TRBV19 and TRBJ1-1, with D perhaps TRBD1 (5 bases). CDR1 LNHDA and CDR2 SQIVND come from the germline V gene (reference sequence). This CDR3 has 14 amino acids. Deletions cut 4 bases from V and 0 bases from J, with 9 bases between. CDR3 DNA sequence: TGTGCCAGTAGTACGACAGTGCTGAACACTGAAGCTTTCTTT. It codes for CASSTTVLNTEAFF.

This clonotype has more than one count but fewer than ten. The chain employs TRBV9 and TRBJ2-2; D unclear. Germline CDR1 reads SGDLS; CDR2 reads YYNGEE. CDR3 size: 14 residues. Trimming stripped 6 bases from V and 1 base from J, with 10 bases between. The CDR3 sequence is CASTAGLNTGELFF. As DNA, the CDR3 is TGTGCCAGCACCGCCGGTCTGAACACCGGGGAGCTGTTTTTT. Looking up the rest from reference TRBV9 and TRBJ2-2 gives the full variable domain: DSGVTQTPKHLITATGQRVTLRCSPRSGDLSVYWYQQSLDQGLQFLIQYYNGEERAKGNILERFSAQQFPDLHSELNLSSLELGDSALYFCASTAGLNTGELFFGEGSRLTVL.

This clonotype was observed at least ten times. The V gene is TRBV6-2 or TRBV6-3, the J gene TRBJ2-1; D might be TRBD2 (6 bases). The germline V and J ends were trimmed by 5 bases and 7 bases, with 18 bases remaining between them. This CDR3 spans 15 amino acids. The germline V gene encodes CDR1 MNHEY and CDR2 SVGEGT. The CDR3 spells CASSMLATRGNEQFF. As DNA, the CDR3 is TGTGCCAGCAGTATGCTAGCGACAAGGGGAAATGAGCAGTTCTTC.